This entry describes one T cell receptor (beta chain). Its antigen is unknown. No much larger clonotype is one base removed from it; base qualities were not supplied. TCRbeta CDR3 regions were amplified from genomic DNA using the immunoSEQ Assay, a bias-controlled multiplex PCR. Per the original workflow: The number of nucleated cells in each sample was estimated by amplification of reference gene primers within the assay. To quantify the absolute abundance of each unique TCRbeta CDR3 rearrangement, sequence reads were collapsed and filtered. Productive Simpson clonality was computed per sample as the square root of Simpson's diversity index over productive rearrangements. TCRdb mirrors the immuneACCESS table, restricted to in-frame sequences. Some clones are absent from its copies; in checked studies, under half trace to an unresolved V gene, and the reason for the others is unknown. The DNA gave D and trimming, while V, J and clone size come from that table. Across this sample there are 200,000 or so clones, with 83% seen only once. Approximately 6.5% of the sample comes from the top ten.

The data were taken from a study of blood T cell repertoires in COVID-19 (dated by TCRdb to about 2020). Background for the entire study: Samples covering the acute and convalescent phases of COVID-19 were provided by collaborators in the United States, Italy and Spain. The material from the prospective study consisted of cDNA or gDNA derived from T cells, B-cell-depleted T cells, or PBMCs. The dataset comprised deeply sampled blood TCRbeta repertoires from subjects exposed to, actively infected with, or recovered from COVID-19. The repertoires were made available in a free public database intended to serve as a resource for research on the immune response to SARS-CoV-2. The samples were drawn from the first 160 participants of the ongoing ImmuneRACE study and from over a thousand subjects provided by 6 global collaborators. A de-identified subject ID, COVID-19 status, age in years and sex were almost always included in the sample metadata. Where HLA class I and class II types were available, the types were taken from metadata supplied by the sample provider, not from assay-based typing. The study at large found these results: How much clinical and demographic metadata was included differed by source and by participant, and the metadata was provided uncurated.

The CDR1 and CDR2 encoded by the germline V gene are SGHRS and YFSETQ. The germline V end is reduced by 0 bases and the J end by 5 bases; junction bases left unmatched: 7. The CDR3 runs 16 amino acids, cysteine and phenylalanine included. The retained sequence is limited to the CDR3, 48 bases, with the frame set at the first base. Each collaborating institution followed its own protocols to collect whole blood in K2EDTA tubes. For TCRbeta analysis, collaborators shipped samples in one of three forms: frozen whole blood, isolated PBMCs, or DNA extracted from either of those sample types. Sample: peripheral blood. The TCR originated in a woman aged 40 to 50 with acute or convalescent COVID-19. The V and J segments used are TRBV5-1 and TRBJ2-1; 8 of the junction bases match TRBD2. Here the CDR3 is given as CASSLVTGGPDNEQFF. The DNA sequence is as follows: TGCGCCAGCAGCTTGGTAACGGGAGGGCCGGACAATGAGCAGTTCTTC. Full variable domain (CDR3 extended with the reference TRBV5-1 and TRBJ2-1 proteins): KAGVTQTPRYLIKTRGQQVTLSCSPISGHRSVSWYQQTPGQGLQFLFEYFSETQRNKGNFPGRFSGRQFSNSRSEMNVSTLELGDSALYLCASSLVTGGPDNEQFFGPGTRLTVL.